This is a list of T cell receptor beta chains from one sample in a study of patients and donors after allogeneic stem cell transplantation. TCRdb independently ran MiXCR on the RT-PCR reads; one entry per CDR3 protein. The repertoire consists of 98,000 or so distinct CDR3 sequences, with roughly 35% occurring once and the leading ten covering roughly 27%. The sequenced material came from blood, either unsorted or a sorted T cell fraction (not recorded which). The source is a human donor who was either an allogeneic HSCT recipient or a stem cell or donor lymphocyte infusion donor (not recorded which). It is not recorded whose cells these are; they may come from a transplant donor. Both conserved end residues are part of each CDR3. The D gene is left open where the match is weak. Only part of the rows carry a size: once, few, many, or a class if the clone is expanded.

d_call: TRBD1
j_call: TRBJ1-5
clone_size: few
v_call: TRBV20-1
cdr3_aa: CSARNREGAWEDQPQHF
cdr3_nt: TGCAGTGCTAGAAATCGGGAGGGGGCATGGGAGGATCAGCCCCAGCATTTT

d_call: -
j_call: TRBJ1-1
clone_size: few
v_call: TRBV4-3
cdr3_aa: CASSQDHQGLTEAFF
cdr3_nt: TGCGCCAGCAGCCAAGATCACCAGGGCTTAACTGAAGCTTTCTTT

d_call: -
j_call: TRBJ1-1
clone_size: -
v_call: TRBV28
cdr3_aa: CASSLRGGEAFF
cdr3_nt: TGTGCCAGCAGTTTAAGAGGAGGGGAAGCTTTCTTT

d_call: -
j_call: TRBJ1-1
clone_size: -
v_call: TRBV28
cdr3_aa: CASSSPQGIITEAFF
cdr3_nt: TGTGCCAGCAGTTCACCACAGGGAATCATAACTGAAGCTTTCTTT

d_call: -
j_call: TRBJ1-5
clone_size: many
v_call: TRBV7-9
cdr3_aa: CASSLDRDQPQHF
cdr3_nt: TGTGCCAGCAGCTTAGATAGGGATCAGCCCCAGCATTTT

d_call: -
j_call: TRBJ2-4
clone_size: -
v_call: TRBV21-1
cdr3_aa: CASSKALYSLAKNIQYF
cdr3_nt: TGTGCCAGCAGCAAAGCGCTTTACAGCCTAGCCAAAAACATTCAGTACTTC

d_call: -
j_call: TRBJ1-2
clone_size: -
v_call: TRBV11-2
cdr3_aa: CASSFPGLAGYTF
cdr3_nt: TGTGCCAGCAGCTTTCCGGGACTGGCGGGCTACACCTTC

d_call: -
j_call: TRBJ2-3
clone_size: -
v_call: TRBV7-2
cdr3_aa: CASSRYSGTDTQYF
cdr3_nt: TGTGCCAGCAGCCGTTATAGCGGCACAGATACGCAGTATTTT

d_call: TRBD1
j_call: TRBJ2-7
clone_size: -
v_call: TRBV18
cdr3_aa: CASSPPGQGFLGYEQYF
cdr3_nt: TGTGCCAGCTCACCACCGGGACAGGGGTTCTTAGGCTACGAGCAGTACTTC

d_call: TRBD1
j_call: TRBJ1-6
clone_size: few
v_call: TRBV9
cdr3_aa: CASSARDRYSPLHF
cdr3_nt: TGTGCCAGCAGCGCCCGGGACAGGTATTCACCCCTCCACTTT

d_call: -
j_call: TRBJ1-1
clone_size: many
v_call: TRBV20-1
cdr3_aa: CSARRQGGTEAFF
cdr3_nt: TGCAGTGCTAGACGTCAGGGAGGCACTGAAGCTTTCTTT

d_call: -
j_call: TRBJ1-1
clone_size: -
v_call: TRBV28
cdr3_aa: CASRTSPLGTEAFF
cdr3_nt: TGTGCCAGCAGAACCTCCCCCCTGGGCACTGAAGCTTTCTTT

d_call: -
j_call: TRBJ1-2
clone_size: -
v_call: TRBV12-3/TRBV12-4
cdr3_aa: CASSLGGAWYTF
cdr3_nt: TGTGCCAGCAGCCTGGGGGGGGCATGGTACACCTTC

d_call: TRBD1
j_call: TRBJ1-2
clone_size: -
v_call: TRBV5-1
cdr3_aa: CASSVRGFFYGYTF
cdr3_nt: TGCGCCAGCAGCGTCAGGGGGTTCTTCTATGGCTACACCTTC

d_call: TRBD2
j_call: TRBJ2-2
clone_size: -
v_call: TRBV5-1
cdr3_aa: CATTLSGSGTGELFF
cdr3_nt: TGCGCCACCACGCTTAGCGGGAGTGGAACCGGGGAGCTGTTTTTT

d_call: TRBD2
j_call: TRBJ2-1
clone_size: -
v_call: TRBV20-1
cdr3_aa: CSARRLADGNEQFF
cdr3_nt: TGCAGTGCTAGAAGGCTAGCGGATGGGAATGAGCAGTTCTTC

d_call: -
j_call: TRBJ2-5
clone_size: -
v_call: TRBV29-1
cdr3_aa: CSVDRGKETQYF
cdr3_nt: TGCAGCGTTGACCGCGGAAAAGAGACCCAGTACTTC

d_call: -
j_call: TRBJ2-7
clone_size: once
v_call: TRBV6-2/TRBV6-3
cdr3_aa: CASSWDTPYEQYF
cdr3_nt: TGTGCCAGCAGTTGGGACACTCCCTACGAGCAGTACTTC

d_call: TRBD1
j_call: TRBJ1-4
clone_size: -
v_call: TRBV6-5
cdr3_aa: CASSWGTGRNEKLFF
cdr3_nt: TGTGCCAGCAGTTGGGGGACAGGACGGAATGAAAAACTGTTTTTT

d_call: -
j_call: TRBJ2-1
clone_size: -
v_call: TRBV12-3/TRBV12-4
cdr3_aa: CASSFGDEQFF
cdr3_nt: TGTGCCAGCAGTTTCGGGGATGAGCAGTTCTTC

d_call: -
j_call: TRBJ2-3
clone_size: once
v_call: TRBV21-1
cdr3_aa: CASSKPYRDRDSDTQYF
cdr3_nt: TGTGCCAGCAGCAAACCCTACCGGGACAGGGATTCAGATACGCAGTATTTT

d_call: TRBD2
j_call: TRBJ2-1
clone_size: few
v_call: TRBV20-1
cdr3_aa: CSASPAGAVNEQFF
cdr3_nt: TGCAGTGCTAGTCCAGCGGGAGCGGTCAATGAGCAGTTCTTC

d_call: -
j_call: TRBJ1-1
clone_size: few
v_call: TRBV6-2/TRBV6-3
cdr3_aa: CASSPTGHLNTEAFF
cdr3_nt: TGTGCCAGCAGCCCAACGGGACACCTGAACACTGAAGCTTTCTTT

d_call: -
j_call: TRBJ1-2
clone_size: few
v_call: TRBV24-1
cdr3_aa: CATSDFPGQGYTF
cdr3_nt: TGTGCCACCAGTGATTTCCCAGGGCAGGGCTACACCTTC

d_call: -
j_call: TRBJ2-1
clone_size: -
v_call: TRBV12-3/TRBV12-4
cdr3_aa: CASSLWQGISYNEQFF
cdr3_nt: TGTGCCAGCAGTTTATGGCAGGGGATATCCTACAATGAGCAGTTCTTC

d_call: TRBD1
j_call: TRBJ2-1
clone_size: -
v_call: TRBV4-2
cdr3_aa: CASSQDDREKNEQFF
cdr3_nt: TGTGCCAGCAGCCAAGATGACAGGGAGAAGAATGAGCAGTTCTTC

d_call: -
j_call: TRBJ2-5
clone_size: -
v_call: TRBV27
cdr3_aa: CASRTFGAETQYF
cdr3_nt: TGTGCCAGCAGAACCTTCGGAGCAGAGACCCAGTACTTC

d_call: -
j_call: TRBJ2-5
clone_size: -
v_call: TRBV29-1
cdr3_aa: CSVAGDQQETQYF
cdr3_nt: TGCAGCGTTGCAGGGGACCAGCAAGAGACCCAGTACTTC

d_call: TRBD1
j_call: TRBJ1-6
clone_size: few
v_call: TRBV7-9
cdr3_aa: CASSLRDRGSPLHF
cdr3_nt: TGTGCCAGCAGCCTCCGGGACAGGGGGTCACCCCTCCACTTT

d_call: -
j_call: TRBJ1-2
clone_size: few
v_call: TRBV6-5
cdr3_aa: CATKADYGYTF
cdr3_nt: TGTGCCACTAAGGCTGACTATGGCTACACCTTC

d_call: -
j_call: TRBJ2-5
clone_size: once
v_call: TRBV28
cdr3_aa: CATGEGVGETQYF
cdr3_nt: TGTGCCACCGGGGAAGGGGTAGGAGAGACCCAGTACTTC

d_call: -
j_call: TRBJ1-2
clone_size: -
v_call: TRBV27
cdr3_aa: CASRSGNYGYTF
cdr3_nt: TGTGCCAGCAGATCGGGGAACTATGGCTACACCTTC